These T cell receptor beta chains were read from a single sample in a study of OX40 agonist ivuxolimab in advanced cancers. The data were produced by immunoSEQ multiplex PCR, yet TCRdb's version contains in-frame clones alone and is incomplete. This table holds over 85,000 clones, around 85% found once. The sequenced sample was CD4+ or CD8+ T cells sorted from blood, obtained in a trial of the OX40 agonist ivuxolimab. All receptors come from an adult with an advanced solid tumor such as melanoma, head and neck, liver or kidney cancer. The CDR3 runs from the conserved cysteine through the conserved F or W. A D gene is named only where the DNA matches it firmly. Size is stated for part of the rows, as once, few or many counts, or as a class when the clone is expanded.

V gene	D gene	J gene	clone size	CDR3 DNA	CDR3 protein
TRBV6-1	NA	TRBJ2-1	NA	TGTGCCAGCGGGGGTGTATCTCTTGGGGTCAATGAGCAGTTCTTC	CASGGVSLGVNEQFF
TRBV9	NA	TRBJ2-7	NA	TGTGCCAGCAGCACCTGGGGGGACGAGCAGTACTTC	CASSTWGDEQYF
TRBV15	NA	TRBJ1-1	NA	TGTGCCACCAGCCCAAGATTTCGGGGACGAGATGAAGCTTTCTTT	CATSPRFRGRDEAFF
TRBV18	NA	TRBJ2-7	NA	TGTGCCAGCTCAGTACTGGCAGCCTCTCGGAGCGAGCAGTACTTC	CASSVLAASRSEQYF
TRBV9	NA	TRBJ2-5	NA	TGTGCCAGCAGCGCCGGGCTGATAGAGACCCAGTACTTC	CASSAGLIETQYF
TRBV6-1	NA	TRBJ1-1	NA	TGTGCCAGCAGAAGTCAGGTCCTCAACACTGAAGCTTTCTTT	CASRSQVLNTEAFF
TRBV6-5	TRBD2	TRBJ2-7	NA	TGTGCCAGCAGTTATTTGGGAGGGTCGGGCGAGCAGTACTTC	CASSYLGGSGEQYF
TRBV7-3	NA	TRBJ2-3	once	TGTGCCAGCAGCTTAGACGGTTCTGGGACTGCGCAGTATTTT	CASSLDGSGTAQYF
TRBV27	NA	TRBJ2-1	NA	TGTGCCAGCAGTCCTAGCCCCCAGGCGGATGAGCAGTTCTTC	CASSPSPQADEQFF
TRBV5-6	NA	TRBJ1-1	NA	TGTGCCAGCAGCTTTAGGGGCGGGGGGCAGGTGAACACTGAAGCTTTCTTT	CASSFRGGGQVNTEAFF
TRBV19	NA	TRBJ2-7	NA	TGTGCCAGTACCCCTCGGGGTAAAGGGTCCTACGAGCAGTACTTC	CASTPRGKGSYEQYF
TRBV18	NA	TRBJ1-2	NA	TGTGCCAGCTCACCAACGGACAGATATGGCTACACCTTC	CASSPTDRYGYTF
TRBV7-9	NA	TRBJ2-5	NA	TGTGCCAGCAGCCCCTACGGACCCCAAGAGACCCAGTACTTC	CASSPYGPQETQYF
TRBV27	NA	TRBJ1-1	NA	TGTGCCAGCAGTCGACGGGGCCAATTGACTGAAGCTTTCTTT	CASSRRGQLTEAFF
TRBV9	NA	TRBJ1-6	NA	TGTGCCAGCAGCCCCCGGGGCGGATATAATTCACCCCTCCACTTT	CASSPRGGYNSPLHF
TRBV7-3	NA	TRBJ2-3	NA	TGTGCCAGCAGCTTAGAGAGGGCGGATACGCAGTATTTT	CASSLERADTQYF
TRBV29-1	TRBD1	TRBJ2-2	NA	TGCAGCGCTCGACAGGGGGGAACGAACACCGGGGAGCTGTTTTTT	CSARQGGTNTGELFF